The T cell receptor (beta chain) described here comes from a study of pediatric ulcerative colitis. For the study at large: Disease was pancolitis in several and left-sided in two, histology-confirmed.

The rectum was sampled with one to two pinch biopsies at colonoscopy. Turning to this clone: Its ends do not fully match the called genes, so a read error is possible. This same CDR3 is encoded by further DNA sequences in the sample.

The CDR3 sequence is 17 residues long. CDR1 KGHSH and CDR2 LQKENI come from the germline V gene. The data were produced by immunoSEQ multiplex PCR, yet TCRdb's version contains in-frame clones alone and is incomplete. The sample carries about 35,000 clones, about 81% recorded once. This TCR derives from a boy between 10 and 17 years old with mild ulcerative colitis. Sequencing used gut tissue. The chain recombines TRBV18 with TRBJ2-7; 8 positions match TRBD1. DNA for the CDR3: TGTGCCAGCTCACCAAAGGCGATCGACAGGGGCTCCTACGAGCAGTACTTT. Translated: CASSPKAIDRGSYEQYF.